This is a list of T cell receptor beta chains from one sample in a study of blood T cell repertoires in COVID-19. Sequencing was performed with immunoSEQ multiplex PCR; in TCRdb, only in-frame clones are kept and a portion is missing. This sample has about 210,000 clones, with approximately 80% found just once. The sequenced sample consisted of peripheral blood. Receptor source: a woman aged 80 or over with COVID-19, enrolled during active disease. Each CDR3 is given with its conserved first and last residue. A D gene is named only where the DNA matches it firmly. Size tells how often a clone was seen (once, few, many) or the class of an expanded clone, and some rows leave it out.

J gene: TRBJ1-4
clone size: NA
V gene: TRBV2
D gene: NA
CDR3 protein: CASSEGRTTNEKLFF
CDR3 DNA: TGTGCCAGCAGTGAAGGTAGAACAACTAATGAAAAACTGTTTTTT

J gene: TRBJ1-1
clone size: NA
V gene: TRBV6-5
D gene: TRBD1
CDR3 protein: CASKGQKNTEAFF
CDR3 DNA: TGTGCCAGCAAGGGACAGAAGAACACTGAAGCTTTCTTT

J gene: TRBJ2-1
clone size: NA
V gene: TRBV28
D gene: NA
CDR3 protein: CASSSQGARYNEQFF
CDR3 DNA: TGTGCCAGCAGTTCTCAGGGCGCGCGCTACAATGAGCAGTTCTTC

J gene: TRBJ1-6
clone size: NA
V gene: TRBV5-1
D gene: NA
CDR3 protein: CASSLGADKPLHF
CDR3 DNA: TGCGCCAGCAGCTTGGGTGCAGATAAACCCCTCCACTTT

J gene: TRBJ1-5
clone size: NA
V gene: TRBV6-5
D gene: NA
CDR3 protein: CASSPHSNQPQHF
CDR3 DNA: TGTGCCAGCAGTCCCCATAGCAATCAGCCCCAGCATTTT

J gene: TRBJ2-7
clone size: few
V gene: TRBV5-6
D gene: TRBD1
CDR3 protein: CASSSDRGGLGEQYF
CDR3 DNA: TGTGCCAGCAGCTCGGACAGGGGGGGACTCGGCGAGCAGTACTTC

J gene: TRBJ2-4
clone size: NA
V gene: TRBV5-1
D gene: NA
CDR3 protein: CASSWGTSLAKNIQYF
CDR3 DNA: TGCGCCAGCAGCTGGGGGACAAGCCTAGCCAAAAACATTCAGTACTTC

J gene: TRBJ1-5
clone size: once
V gene: TRBV2
D gene: TRBD1
CDR3 protein: CASTRGQAQDQPQHF
CDR3 DNA: TGTGCCAGCACCAGGGGGCAGGCTCAGGATCAGCCCCAGCATTTT

J gene: TRBJ1-4
clone size: NA
V gene: TRBV24-1
D gene: TRBD1
CDR3 protein: CATSQAGTGGEKLFF
CDR3 DNA: TGTGCCACCAGCCAAGCCGGGACAGGGGGTGAAAAACTGTTTTTT

J gene: TRBJ2-7
clone size: NA
V gene: TRBV19
D gene: TRBD2
CDR3 protein: CASQEEGGGAYEQYF
CDR3 DNA: TGTGCCAGTCAAGAAGAAGGCGGGGGGGCCTACGAGCAGTACTTC

J gene: TRBJ1-4
clone size: NA
V gene: TRBV6-5
D gene: TRBD1
CDR3 protein: CASSYGTGVGEKLFF
CDR3 DNA: TGTGCCAGCAGTTATGGGACAGGGGTGGGGGAAAAACTGTTTTTT

J gene: TRBJ2-3
clone size: NA
V gene: TRBV3-1/TRBV3-2
D gene: NA
CDR3 protein: CASSLGSTDTQYF
CDR3 DNA: TGTGCCAGCAGCCTGGGCTCCACAGATACGCAGTATTTT

J gene: TRBJ1-4
clone size: NA
V gene: TRBV2
D gene: TRBD1
CDR3 protein: CASNGQGAEKLFF
CDR3 DNA: TGTGCCAGCAACGGACAGGGAGCGGAAAAACTGTTTTTT